Following are 14 T cell receptor beta chains from one sample sequenced in a study of T cell repertoires in cytomegalovirus infection (dated by TCRdb to between 2017 and 2020). Sequencing relied on an Illumina HiSeq 1500. TCRdb reprocessing: public reads trimmed at Q25 with fastp, clones called with MiXCR, in-frame beta chains kept. Rows with a matching CDR3 protein are joined into one entry that keeps the most common DNA and genes. A total of approximately 500,000 distinct CDR3 sequences appear in this sample, roughly 10% of them only once. The ten largest make up 10% of the sample. The sequenced material came from PBMCs. The receptors derive from a human donor in good health (CMV status not recorded). Some clones in this sample may be carry-over from other donors' samples.

This clonotype was detected only a few times. V gene TRBV20-1 combines with J gene TRBJ2-1; D call uncertain. The CDR3 loop spans 15 amino acids. Germline V gene sequence: CDR1 DFQATT, CDR2 SNEGSKA (reference sequence). V lost 6 bases and J lost 4, with 19 bases in between. CDR3 amino acids: CSAQTLERSYNEQFF. In DNA, the CDR3 is TGCAGTGCCCAGACCTTGGAGAGGTCTTACAATGAGCAGTTCTTC.

The J gene is TRBJ1-5, the V gene TRBV6-5; 8 nucleotides line up with TRBD1. V was clipped by 7 bases and J by 7 bases; unmatched bases: 6. CDR1 and CDR2 (germline): MNHEY, SVGAGI. The CDR3 is made up of 13 amino acids. The CDR3 spells CASKAQGAQPQHF. CDR3 DNA sequence: TGTGCCAGCAAAGCCCAGGGGGCACAGCCCCAGCATTTT.

This clonotype was picked up many times. The chain combines TRBV12-5 with TRBJ1-6, with TRBD1 matching 9 bases. Trimming at V came to 0 bases and at J to 7 bases, leaving 10 bases not matched to a gene. The V gene's germline CDR1 is LGHNT and CDR2 FRNRAP. The CDR3 covers 18 residues. CDR3 protein: CASGLVLGTGLHNSPLHF. Written as DNA, the CDR3 is TGTGCTAGTGGTTTGGTACTTGGGACAGGGTTGCACAATTCACCCCTCCACTTT.

This clonotype was observed a few times. The chain employs TRBV6-5 and TRBJ1-5; 7 bases fit TRBD1. Germline CDR1 MNHEY, CDR2 SVGAGI. The CDR3 runs to 15 residues. Trimming took 0 bases from V and 4 from J; bases not matched to a gene: 3. The CDR3 nucleotides are TGTGCCAGCAGTTACTCGGGACAGCTGAATCAGCCCCAGCATTTT. Amino acids: CASSYSGQLNQPQHF.

This clonotype was seen at least ten times. The chain recombines TRBV11-1 with TRBJ2-7, with 14 positions matching TRBD2. Unmatched junction bases numbered 5, after V lost 5 bases and J lost 2 bases. The CDR3 contains 16 residues. CDR1 is SGHAT and CDR2 is FQDESV in the germline V gene (reference sequence). The CDR3 nucleotides are TGTGCCAGCAGCCCCCGACTAGCGGGGGGGACCTACGAGCAGTACTTC. Protein: CASSPRLAGGTYEQYF.

The gene calls are TRBV14 and TRBJ1-6; weak D call: TRBD1 (5 bases). The CDR3 contains 15 residues. Germline CDR1 SGHDN, CDR2 FVKESK. V lost 3 bases to trimming and J lost 8 bases, with 14 bases between them. The CDR3 bases are TGTGCCAGCAGCCAGACCCGGGACGGATATTCACCCCTCCACTTT. This gives the protein CASSQTRDGYSPLHF.

This clonotype was seen many times. The V and J genes are TRBV11-2 and TRBJ2-1; D perhaps matches TRBD1 (5 bases). Trimming shortened V by 2 bases and J by 10 bases, and 9 bases separated the two germline ends. The V gene's germline CDR1 is SGHAT and CDR2 FQNNGV. This CDR3 spans 12 amino acids. CDR3: CASSLRGREQFF. CDR3 sequence (DNA): TGTGCCAGCAGCTTAAGGGGTAGGGAGCAGTTCTTC.

This clonotype was counted at least ten times. The CDR3 here is CASSRQGGYEKLFF. The CDR3, as DNA: TGTGCCAGCAGCAGACAGGGGGGCTATGAAAAACTGTTTTTT. The chain joins TRBV7-9 to TRBJ1-4; 9 nucleotides match TRBD1. The CDR3 is made up of 14 amino acids. Germline V gene data show CDR1 as SEHNR and CDR2 as FQNEAQ (reference sequence). V lost 5 bases and J lost 6; bases outside the gene matches: 4.

This clonotype turned up a few times. This rearrangement joins TRBV7-9 to TRBJ1-2; D gene uncertain. The CDR3 extends over 15 amino acids. Trimming took off 5 bases at V and 5 bases at J, with 18 bases between the two ends. In germline, CDR1 is SEHNR, CDR2 FQNEAQ (reference sequence). The CDR3 sequence: CASSPSRIPAYGYTF. DNA for the CDR3: TGTGCCAGCAGCCCCTCCAGGATCCCTGCGTATGGCTACACCTTC.

This clonotype occurred many times. This rearrangement joins TRBV29-1 to TRBJ2-1; possibly TRBD2 for D (5 bases). The germline V and J ends were trimmed by 6 bases and 6 bases, with 18 bases remaining between them. Germline CDR1 is SQVTM and CDR2 is ANQGSEA. The CDR3 is made up of 14 amino acids. The CDR3 bases are TGCAGCGTGTCCCAGCTAGCTGCATCCAATGAGCAGTTCTTC. Protein product: CSVSQLAASNEQFF.

This clonotype occurred many times. The rearrangement joins TRBV5-1 to TRBJ1-2; a possible D gene is TRBD1 (5 bases). The germline gives CDR1 SGHRS, CDR2 YFSETQ. CDR3 length equals 14 residues. Trimming removed 0 bases at V and 5 bases at J, with 11 bases between. CDR3 sequence reads: CASSLAVGEYGYTF. The CDR3 region has the DNA TGCGCCAGCAGCTTGGCAGTAGGGGAATATGGCTACACCTTC. Full variable domain (outside the CDR3, taken from reference TRBV5-1 and TRBJ1-2): KAGVTQTPRYLIKTRGQQVTLSCSPISGHRSVSWYQQTPGQGLQFLFEYFSETQRNKGNFPGRFSGRQFSNSRSEMNVSTLELGDSALYLCASSLAVGEYGYTFGSGTRLTVV.

For this clonotype: This may be a read error, as it is one base from a much larger clone. The J gene is TRBJ1-5, the V gene TRBV28, with D possibly matching TRBD1 (5 bases). Germline CDR1 reads MDHEN; CDR2 reads SYDVKM. The CDR3 length is 16 residues. The CDR3 coding sequence is TGTGCCAGCGGGCCGAGGAGGGGATCAAGCAATCAGCGCCAGCATTTT. This sequence encodes CASGPRRGSSNQRQHF.

This clonotype occurred many times. The chain joins TRBV12-3 or TRBV12-4 to TRBJ2-7; possible D gene TRBD1, 6 bases. With 6 bases removed from V and 3 bases from J, the gap between germline ends came to 12 bases. The CDR3 runs 13 residues. CDR3 nucleotides: TGTGCCAGCAGCCCCGCAGGGGTCTACGAGCAGTACTTC. Protein sequence: CASSPAGVYEQYF.

In this sample, this clonotype turned up many times. The V and J genes are TRBV14 and TRBJ1-1, with 7 bases aligning to TRBD1. The germline V gene has CDR1 SGHDN and CDR2 FVKESK. J lost 5 bases, V lost 1 base, and 7 bases had no gene match. CDR3 size: 15 residues. This CDR3 is CASSQGPGGRTEAFF. CDR3 sequence (DNA): TGTGCCAGCAGCCAAGGCCCAGGGGGGAGGACTGAAGCTTTCTTT.